The rows below give T cell receptor beta chains drawn from one sample of a study of T cells in localized non-small cell lung cancer. This table comes from immunoSEQ multiplex PCR, and its TCRdb copy is limited to in-frame clones, with some not included. The table records roughly 27,000 clones, about nine tenths of them present only once. The material sequenced was peripheral blood, taken before any cancer treatment. These receptors were collected from a woman aged 35-70 years with stage I lung adenocarcinoma. Each CDR3 is given with its conserved first and last residue. D genes are given only for firm matches. A row's size may be missing; if present it is once, few, many or a size class.

D gene,V gene,clone size,J gene,CDR3 DNA,CDR3 protein
.,TRBV19,.,TRBJ2-3,TGTGCCAGTAGTACCCAACAGGTCACTAGCACAGATACGCAGTATTTT,CASSTQQVTSTDTQYF
.,TRBV4-3,.,TRBJ2-1,TGCGCCAGCAGCCAAGATAGCGCAGGACAGTCCTACAATGAGCAGTTCTTC,CASSQDSAGQSYNEQFF
.,TRBV27,few,TRBJ1-1,TGTGCCAGCAGCCTGCGGTCGAGCACTGAAGCTTTCTTT,CASSLRSSTEAFF
.,TRBV7-9,.,TRBJ2-6,TGTGCCAGCAGCTTTAGGGGTTCCTCTGGGGCCAACGTCCTGACTTTC,CASSFRGSSGANVLTF
TRBD1,TRBV9,.,TRBJ2-3,TGTGCCAGCAGCCCTGGGACAGTAGGAGATACGCAGTATTTT,CASSPGTVGDTQYF
TRBD2,TRBV27,.,TRBJ2-3,TGTGCCAGCAGTTCAGGACTAGGCACAGATACGCAGTATTTT,CASSSGLGTDTQYF
.,TRBV7-8,once,TRBJ2-5,TGTGCCAGCAGCTTAGGCTACTTACAAGAGACCCAGTACTTC,CASSLGYLQETQYF
TRBD1,TRBV5-1,.,TRBJ1-4,TGCGCCAGCAGCTTCGGGACAGGCCTTAATGAAAAACTGTTTTTT,CASSFGTGLNEKLFF
.,TRBV27,once,TRBJ1-5,TGTGCCAGCAGCTCCCGGGTCAGTAGCAATCAGCCCCAGCATTTT,CASSSRVSSNQPQHF
.,TRBV27,.,TRBJ2-7,TGTGCCAGCAGTTTATCGGTAGGGGTGCCCAACGAGCAGTACTTC,CASSLSVGVPNEQYF
TRBD2,TRBV6-5,.,TRBJ2-5,TGTGCCAGCAGTTACTCAGGGACTACTCAAGAGACCCAGTACTTC,CASSYSGTTQETQYF
.,TRBV4-1,.,TRBJ1-5,TGCGCCAGCAGCCAAGCGTCGACACCGAATCAGCCCCAGCATTTT,CASSQASTPNQPQHF
.,TRBV7-6,.,TRBJ1-2,TGTGCCAGCAGCCGATTGGGGGAGGACGGCTACACCTTC,CASSRLGEDGYTF
.,TRBV7-2,.,TRBJ1-3,TGTGCCAGCAGCTTATCCCCGGTTAGTCTTCTCTCTGGAAACACCATATATTTT,CASSLSPVSLLSGNTIYF
.,TRBV10-1,.,TRBJ2-1,TGCGCCAGCAGTGAGGCCCGCGGACCCTACAATGAGCAGTTCTTC,CASSEARGPYNEQFF
.,TRBV18,.,TRBJ2-1,TGTGCCAGCTCACCACGACTAGTCGATGAGCAGTTCTTC,CASSPRLVDEQFF
.,TRBV5-1,.,TRBJ1-1,TGCGCCAGCAGCTTGGTAGGGCAGATAGAAGCTTTCTTT,CASSLVGQIEAFF
.,TRBV7-3,.,TRBJ2-1,TGTGCCAGCAGCTTTAATGGGGCGGACAATGAGCAGTTCTTC,CASSFNGADNEQFF
TRBD1,TRBV7-2,few,TRBJ1-6,TGTGCCAGCAGCTCCTCGGGACAGTTGAATTCACCCCTCCACTTT,CASSSSGQLNSPLHF
.,TRBV9,.,TRBJ2-7,TGTGCCAGCAGCCCCATAGAGTTTGGCTACGAGCAGTACTTC,CASSPIEFGYEQYF
.,TRBV4-1,.,TRBJ2-5,TGCGCCAGCAGAAGAGGATCAGGGGAGGCGGAGACCCAGTACTTC,CASRRGSGEAETQYF
TRBD1,TRBV18,.,TRBJ2-3,TGTGCCAGCTCACCCGGAGGGAAGAGGACAGGGGAGGGTACGCAGTATTTT,CASSPGGKRTGEGTQYF
.,TRBV6-4,.,TRBJ2-2,TGTGCCAGCCGTACCAGGGGTGGCACCGGGGAGCTGTTTTTT,CASRTRGGTGELFF